Shown below are 22 T cell receptor beta chains from a single sample sequenced in a study of graft-versus-host responses after intestinal transplantation. The antigens these receptors bind are not known. Clones were read by immunoSEQ multiplex PCR, and TCRdb kept only the in-frame ones, dropping some. The sample includes 90,000 to 120,000 clones, about 88% of them seen just once. Sequences were derived from unstimulated CD4+ T cells sorted from spleen or lymph node cells, sampled before intestinal transplant. The receptors derive from a human donor who received an intestinal transplant.

V is TRBV6-1 and J is TRBJ2-4; possible D gene TRBD1, 6 bases. V was clipped by 7 bases and J by 8 bases, with 12 bases between them. The length of the CDR3 is 12 residues. The V gene's germline CDR1 is MNHNS and CDR2 SASEGT. Here the CDR3 DNA reads TGTGCCAGCAAACAGGGATCGGACATTCAGTACTTC. Its translation is CASKQGSDIQYF.

The rearrangement links TRBV5-4 to TRBJ2-2; 12 bases line up with TRBD2. V lost 3 bases and J lost 1; bases outside the gene matches: 4. This CDR3 contains 17 residues. Germline V gives CDR1 SGHNT, CDR2 YYREEE (reference sequence). CDR3 sequence (DNA): TGTGCCAGCAGCTCTAAGACTAGCGGGGGGAACACCGGGGAGCTGTTTTTT. Its translation: CASSSKTSGGNTGELFF.

The CDR3: CASSPTRGLYTEAFF. CDR3 nucleotides: TGTGCCAGCAGTCCGACCAGGGGGTTGTACACTGAAGCTTTCTTT. V usage is TRBV6-5 and J usage is TRBJ1-1; 7 positions agree with TRBD1. V was pared by 5 bases and J by 3 bases, with 9 bases of the junction left unmatched. The CDR3 length is 15 residues. The germline gives CDR1 MNHEY, CDR2 SVGAGI.

The rearrangement joins TRBV6-1 to TRBJ2-7; 13 nucleotides line up with TRBD2. The CDR3 covers 15 residues. Per germline, CDR1 MNHNS and CDR2 SASEGT. V trimming: 7 bases; J trimming: 2 bases; junction bases outside the gene matches: 5. CDR3 nucleotides: TGTGCCAGCACCCCAGGGACTAGCGGGGCCTACGAGCAGTACTTC. Its translation: CASTPGTSGAYEQYF.

This sequence joins TRBV2 and TRBJ1-6; 10 nucleotides align to TRBD1. With 8 bases clipped from V and 2 bases from J, the junction kept 12 bases outside the gene matches. The CDR3 is 18 residues long. Germline V gene data show CDR1 as SNHLY and CDR2 as FYNNEI. CDR3 amino acids: CASLRGQGLGTYNSPLHF. CDR3 DNA sequence: TGTGCCAGCCTGAGGGGACAGGGGTTGGGGACCTATAATTCACCCCTCCACTTT.

On this clone: The identical CDR3 is also encoded by other nucleotide sequences in the sample. The chain uses TRBV2 and TRBJ1-5; 8 bases are shared with TRBD1. The trim removed 9 bases at V and 0 bases at J, leaving 7 bases unmatched. Germline CDR1 reads SNHLY; CDR2 reads FYNNEI. The CDR3 extends over 15 amino acids. The CDR3 sequence: CASTGTGYSNQPQHF. The CDR3, as DNA: TGTGCCAGTACCGGGACAGGTTATAGCAATCAGCCCCAGCATTTT.

This clone was counted a single time. The chain couples TRBV2 to TRBJ2-1, with 9 bases fitting TRBD2. V trimming: 7 bases; J trimming: 7 bases; junction bases outside the gene matches: 14. Per the germline V gene, CDR1 is SNHLY and CDR2 is FYNNEI. CDR3 length: 16 amino acids. DNA for the CDR3: TGTGCCAGCATCCGCGGGGGGGGTTTGTCTCAGAATGAGCAGTTCTTC. Translated: CASIRGGGLSQNEQFF.

This sequence joins TRBV28 and TRBJ2-3, with TRBD1 identical over 11 bases. Germline-derived CDR1 and CDR2 are MDHEN and SYDVKM. V was clipped by 3 bases and J by 4 bases; unmatched bases: 0. The CDR3 consists of 14 residues. The CDR3 spells CASSLGQGADTQYF. CDR3 bases: TGTGCCAGCAGTTTGGGACAGGGGGCAGATACGCAGTATTTT.

The V gene is TRBV7-6, the J gene TRBJ2-7; D unresolved. The CDR3 contains 14 residues. Germline CDR1 and CDR2: SGHVS and FNYEAQ. V dropped 4 bases and J dropped 7 bases, with 17 bases sitting between them. CDR3 sequence (DNA): TGTGCCAGCAGCTCCCTCAGTGGTGTGGGGGAGCAGTACTTC. It encodes CASSSLSGVGEQYF.

This chain connects TRBV6-5 to TRBJ1-1; no definite D call. The V end was cut by 7 bases, the J end by 4 bases, with 13 bases between. The CDR3 runs 13 residues. Germline CDR1 reads MNHEY; CDR2 reads SVGAGI. The CDR3 reads CASNGLMVTEAFF. The CDR3, as DNA: TGTGCCAGCAACGGACTGATGGTCACTGAAGCTTTCTTT.

This chain connects TRBV5-1 to TRBJ2-7, with no clear D. V dropped 6 bases and J dropped 6 bases, with 13 bases sitting between them. Per the germline V gene, CDR1 is SGHRS and CDR2 is YFSETQ. This CDR3 has 12 amino acids. CDR3 nucleotide sequence: TGCGCCAGCACCGAGCCGACTGGCGAGCAGTACTTC. Translation gives CASTEPTGEQYF.

This clone is a singleton in its sample. The chain carries TRBV10-2 and TRBJ2-1; 7 positions agree with TRBD2. Trimming took 0 bases from V and 4 from J; bases not matched to a gene: 6. This CDR3 contains 16 residues. Germline CDR1 WSHSY, CDR2 SAAADI. CDR3 nucleotides: TGCGCCAGCAGTGAGTCCGGACTAGGGCTTTACAATGAGCAGTTCTTC. Its translation is CASSESGLGLYNEQFF.

The gene calls are TRBV5-1 and TRBJ2-5, with 11 bases identical to TRBD2. The trim removed 6 bases at V and 1 base at J, leaving 5 bases unmatched. This CDR3 has 15 residues. CDR1 SGHRS and CDR2 YFSETQ come from the germline V gene. This CDR3 reads CASKTTSGIQETQYF. DNA for the CDR3: TGCGCCAGCAAGACGACTAGCGGGATCCAAGAGACCCAGTACTTC.

This chain joins TRBV6-6 and TRBJ2-1, with D possibly TRBD1 on 6 matching bases. The V gene lost 2 bases and the J gene lost 6 bases, with 17 bases spanning the gap. Germline V gene data show CDR1 as MNHNY and CDR2 as SVGAGI (reference sequence). CDR3 size: 16 residues. Written as DNA, the CDR3 is TGTGCCAGCAGTTACGGGGGCGGCCCGGGCCTCAATGAGCAGTTCTTC. This gives the protein CASSYGGGPGLNEQFF.

The gene calls are TRBV20-1 and TRBJ2-2; D gene uncertain. Germline V lookup: CDR1 DFQATT, CDR2 SNEGSKA (reference sequence). CDR3 length: 11 residues. Deletions cut 3 bases from V and 7 bases from J, with 6 bases between. Here the CDR3 reads CSASLRGELFF. The CDR3, as DNA: TGCAGTGCTAGCTTACGCGGGGAGCTGTTTTTT.

The rearrangement joins TRBV15 to TRBJ1-4; D is perhaps TRBD1 (5 bases). CDR1 is LNHNV and CDR2 is YYDKDF in the germline V gene (reference sequence). Trimming removed 4 bases from V and 7 bases from J, with 13 bases in between. The CDR3 is 14 residues long. In DNA form, the CDR3 reads TGTGCCACCAGCAACCAGGGTAATGGTGAAAAACTGTTTTTT. Protein sequence: CATSNQGNGEKLFF.

V and J are TRBV7-2 and TRBJ2-1; a possible D gene is TRBD2 (5 bases). With 0 bases removed from V and 3 bases from J, the gap between germline ends came to 12 bases. The CDR3 contains 16 residues. Per germline, CDR1 SGHTA and CDR2 FQGNSA. CDR3 sequence: CASSLAASSYYNEQFF. The CDR3, as DNA: TGTGCCAGCAGCTTAGCCGCTAGCTCCTACTACAATGAGCAGTTCTTC.

This clone appeared once. The V call is TRBV29-1, the J call TRBJ1-1, with 7 bases identical to TRBD1. The CDR3 has 13 amino acids. Losses at the gene ends were 6 bases for V and 1 base for J; bases not matched to a gene: 5. The germline V gene encodes CDR1 SQVTM and CDR2 ANQGSEA. The CDR3 nucleotides read TGCAGCGTACACCAGGGGGGGAACACTGAAGCTTTCTTT. Translating it yields CSVHQGGNTEAFF.

V usage is TRBV6-5 and J usage is TRBJ1-1; a weak D match, TRBD1 (5 bases). The CDR3 contains 15 residues. V shed 4 bases and J shed 1 base, with 13 bases lying between them. The V gene's germline CDR1 is MNHEY and CDR2 SVGAGI. The CDR3 DNA follows: TGTGCCAGCAGTTTTGGGGGGGTGGCGAACACTGAAGCTTTCTTT. Its protein product is CASSFGGVANTEAFF.

The chain recombines TRBV5-1 with TRBJ2-1; TRBD1 aligns across 9 bases. The CDR3 runs to 14 residues. With 0 bases clipped from V and 6 bases from J, the junction kept 1 base outside the gene matches. Per the germline V gene, CDR1 is SGHRS and CDR2 is YFSETQ. The CDR3 coding sequence is TGCGCCAGCAGCTTGGCGGACAGGGGCAATGAGCAGTTCTTC. Its protein product is CASSLADRGNEQFF.

The chain recombines TRBV5-4 with TRBJ1-6; 7 bases match TRBD1. The J segment lost 9 bases and the V segment lost 1 base, leaving 4 bases of the junction unmatched. Germline CDR1 is SGHNT and CDR2 is YYREEE (reference sequence). The CDR3 is made up of 14 amino acids. The CDR3 here is CASSLQGVISPLHF. The CDR3 nucleotides are TGTGCCAGCAGCTTGCAGGGGGTCATTTCACCCCTCCACTTT.

As concerns this clone: Sequence at one end of the junction differs from germline and may be a read error. The V and J genes are TRBV7-3 and TRBJ2-3, with D maybe TRBD2 (6 bases). Germline CDR1 and CDR2: SGHTA and FQGTGA. The CDR3 runs 14 residues. The CDR3, as DNA: TGTGCCAGCAGCCCCTCGACTAGTTTAGATATGCAGTATTTT. Protein sequence: CASSPSTSLDMQYF.